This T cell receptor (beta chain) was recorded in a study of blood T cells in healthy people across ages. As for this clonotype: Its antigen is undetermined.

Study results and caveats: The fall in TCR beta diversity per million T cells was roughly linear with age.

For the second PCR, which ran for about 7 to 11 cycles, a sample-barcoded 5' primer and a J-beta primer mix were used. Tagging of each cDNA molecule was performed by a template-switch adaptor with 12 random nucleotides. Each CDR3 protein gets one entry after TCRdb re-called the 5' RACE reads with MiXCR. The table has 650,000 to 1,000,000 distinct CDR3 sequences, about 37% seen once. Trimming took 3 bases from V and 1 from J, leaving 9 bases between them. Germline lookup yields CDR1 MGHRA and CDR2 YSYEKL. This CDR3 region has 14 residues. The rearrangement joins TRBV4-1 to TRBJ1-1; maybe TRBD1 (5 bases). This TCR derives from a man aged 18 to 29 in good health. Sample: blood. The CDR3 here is CASSQTTGNTEAFF. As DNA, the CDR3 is TGCGCCAGCAGCCAGACCACAGGGAACACTGAAGCTTTCTTT.